These 8 T cell receptor beta chains came from one sample sequenced in a study of blood T cell repertoires in COVID-19. Profiling relied on immunoSEQ multiplex PCR, and the TCRdb table lists in-frame clones only, not all of them. The sample includes roughly 150,000 clones, approximately 86% of them seen just once. The sequenced material came from peripheral blood. These receptors were collected from a human donor in a cohort sampled during active COVID-19.

The sample holds one count of this clone. The chain carries TRBV4-1 and TRBJ2-4; 14 positions agree with TRBD2. Trimming removed 4 bases from V and 2 bases from J; junction bases left unmatched: 10. CDR3 size: 19 residues. Per germline, CDR1 MGHRA and CDR2 YSYEKL. The CDR3, as DNA: TGCGCCAGCAGCCCTCGACTAGCGGGAGGGCCAGTGACCAAAAACATTCAGTACTTC. Amino acids: CASSPRLAGGPVTKNIQYF.

The rearrangement links TRBV4-1 to TRBJ2-7; maybe TRBD1 (6 bases). The CDR3 loop spans 14 amino acids. V shed 3 bases and J shed 3 bases, with 12 bases lying between them. Germline V lookup: CDR1 MGHRA, CDR2 YSYEKL. The CDR3 region is CASSQPGQHYEQYF. CDR3 DNA sequence: TGCGCCAGCAGCCAGCCCGGACAGCACTACGAGCAGTACTTC.

V usage is TRBV27 and J usage is TRBJ2-1; TRBD1 agrees at 8 bases. V gave up 4 bases and J gave up 4 bases; unmatched junction bases: 6. The CDR3 runs 15 residues. Germline V gene data show CDR1 as MNHEY and CDR2 as SMNVEV (reference sequence). This CDR3 reads CASSSYRGAYNEQFF. The CDR3 DNA reads as TGTGCCAGCAGTTCCTACAGGGGGGCGTACAATGAGCAGTTCTTC.

This chain uses TRBV3-1 (or the pseudogene TRBV3-2) with TRBJ2-3; TRBD2 matches at 12 bases. Trimming cost V 1 base and J 8 bases; bases outside gene matches: 7. Germline CDR1 and CDR2: LGHDT and YNNKEL (reference sequence). The CDR3 is made up of 16 amino acids. This chain's CDR3 is CASSQVLAGGGGTQYF. CDR3 nucleotide sequence: TGTGCCAGCAGCCAAGTGCTAGCGGGAGGGGGCGGTACGCAGTATTTT.

The V gene is TRBV11-2, the J gene TRBJ2-1; D may be TRBD1 (6 bases). The V end lost 3 bases, the J end lost 4 bases, and 13 bases lay between the germline ends. The germline gives CDR1 SGHAT, CDR2 FQNNGV. The CDR3 spans 15 residues. Here the CDR3 reads CASSFGGFPYNEQFF. The CDR3 nucleotides are TGTGCCAGCAGCTTTGGGGGCTTCCCATACAATGAGCAGTTCTTC.

The chain combines TRBV10-3 with TRBJ2-2, with D possibly matching TRBD2 (6 bases). With 4 bases removed from V and 2 bases from J, the gap between germline ends came to 20 bases. CDR3 length equals 18 residues. Per the germline V gene, CDR1 is ENHRY and CDR2 is SYGVKD. The CDR3 DNA follows: TGTGCCATCAGTGGAGGTCTTGGTGGGAGGCGTAACACCGGGGAGCTGTTTTTT. Protein product: CAISGGLGGRRNTGELFF.

The chain carries TRBV7-2 and TRBJ2-1, with D possibly being TRBD2 (5 bases). CDR3 size: 14 residues. Trimming left V 1 base short and J 9 bases short, with 13 bases between. Germline values: CDR1 SGHTA, CDR2 FQGNSA. The CDR3 reads CASSLGVRVFEQFF. In nucleotides, the CDR3 is TGTGCCAGCAGCTTAGGGGTGAGGGTATTTGAGCAGTTCTTC.

V usage is TRBV5-4 and J usage is TRBJ2-5; D may be TRBD2 (5 bases). This CDR3 contains 16 residues. Germline V gives CDR1 SGHNT, CDR2 YYREEE (reference sequence). V gave up 7 bases and J gave up 3 bases, with 22 bases separating them. The CDR3 loop reads CASHWGGSGSKETQYF. The DNA of the CDR3 is TGTGCCAGCCACTGGGGTGGCTCGGGGAGCAAAGAGACCCAGTACTTC.